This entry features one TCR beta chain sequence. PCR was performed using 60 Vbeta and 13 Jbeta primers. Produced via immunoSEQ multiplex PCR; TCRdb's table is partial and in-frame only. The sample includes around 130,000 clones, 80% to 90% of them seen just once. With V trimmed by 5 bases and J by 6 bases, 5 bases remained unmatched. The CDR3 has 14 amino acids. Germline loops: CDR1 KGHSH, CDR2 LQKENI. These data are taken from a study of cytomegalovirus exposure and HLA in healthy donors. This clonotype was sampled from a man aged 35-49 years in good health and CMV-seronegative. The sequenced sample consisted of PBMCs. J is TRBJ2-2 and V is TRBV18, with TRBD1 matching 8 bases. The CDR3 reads CASSSARGPGELFF. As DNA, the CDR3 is TGTGCCAGCTCATCAGCCAGGGGGCCCGGGGAGCTGTTTTTT. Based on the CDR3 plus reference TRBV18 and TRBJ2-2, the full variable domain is NAGVMQNPRHLVRRRGQEARLRCSPMKGHSHVYWYRQLPEEGLKFMVYLQKENIIDESGMPKERFSAEFPKEGPSILRIQQVVRGDSAAYFCASSSARGPGELFFGEGSRLTVL.